This T cell receptor beta chain was observed in a study of cytomegalovirus exposure and HLA in healthy donors. The study, taken as a whole, reports: Sequencing likely produced, as an artifact, a cluster of highly shared sequence variants. The classifier reportedly diagnosed cytomegalovirus status with high specificity and sensitivity. The authors enumerated 164 TCR beta chains as linked to cytomegalovirus.

For this clone: Its antigen is still unknown.

CDR3 length equals 15 residues. Germline trimming cut 6 bases from V and 2 bases from J; bases unmatched to any gene: 4. The V gene's germline CDR1 is MNHEY and CDR2 SVGAGI. PCR employed 60 Vbeta and 13 Jbeta primers. The data were produced by immunoSEQ multiplex PCR, yet TCRdb's version contains in-frame clones alone and is incomplete. The table records roughly 150,000 clones, 75% to 90% of them present only once. The sequence was collected from a boy under 10 years old in good health and CMV-seronegative. What was sequenced was PBMCs. This chain joins TRBV6-5 and TRBJ1-4; the match to TRBD1 covers 9 bases. The CDR3 DNA sequence: TGTGCCAGCAGGACAGGGGGGGACACTAATGAAAAACTGTTTTTT. Protein: CASRTGGDTNEKLFF.